Following are 15 T cell receptor beta chains from one sample sequenced in a study of human T cells and chemical hapten exposure. TCRdb re-derived calls from the RACE reads in MiXCR, one entry per CDR3 protein. The profile shows 300,000 to 400,000 distinct CDR3 sequences, roughly 6.9% of them singletons. The sample's time point: patch test 1, 2 weeks after DPC sensitization. Treatment defined: therapeutic diphenylcyclopropenone sensitization with weekly scalp DPC. The material was whole blood, obtained in connection with sensitization to the hapten diphenylcyclopropenone (DPC). These TCRs come from a woman between 18 and 29 years old with alopecia areata. Some clones in this sample may be carry-over from other donors' samples.

The chain links TRBV29-1 to TRBJ2-3, with TRBD2 matching over 10 bases. This CDR3 spans 15 amino acids. CDR1 is SQVTM and CDR2 is ANQGSEA in the germline V gene. The V gene end was trimmed by 8 bases and the J gene end by 1 base; junction bases not matched to a gene: 9. CDR3 protein: CSLATTSGGTDTQYF. The CDR3 nucleotides are TGCAGCCTTGCCACAACTAGCGGGGGCACAGATACGCAGTATTTT.

This clonotype was seen many times. One junction end disagrees with the germline gene, perhaps due to a read error. The genes are TRBV6-1 and TRBJ2-7; D call uncertain. The CDR3 sequence is 11 residues long. CDR1 and CDR2 (germline): MNHNS, SASEGT. The CDR3 region is CASSDLPLPWF. CDR3 coding DNA: TGTGCCAGCAGTGATCTCCCCCTCCCTTGGTTC.

This clonotype was detected many times. The V and J genes are TRBV7-8 and TRBJ2-3; a weak D match, TRBD1 (6 bases). The V gene lost 2 bases and the J gene lost 4 bases, with 13 bases spanning the gap. The CDR3 spans 15 residues. Germline V gene data show CDR1 as SGHVS and CDR2 as FQNEAQ. CDR3 residues: CASSLWTALPDTQYF. The CDR3 DNA sequence: TGTGCCAGCAGCTTATGGACAGCTCTCCCAGATACGCAGTATTTT.

The sample holds many counts of this clonotype. The V gene is TRBV14, the J gene TRBJ2-1, with D possibly being TRBD1 or TRBD2 (6 bases each). The V and J ends lost 8 bases and 6 bases respectively, with 20 bases between them. Per the germline V gene, CDR1 is SGHDN and CDR2 is FVKESK. CDR3 length: 15 residues. The CDR3 sequence: CASGNLLGGRNEQFF. The CDR3 region has the DNA TGTGCCAGCGGGAATCTACTGGGGGGCCGCAATGAGCAGTTCTTC.

This clonotype was picked up many times. The chain links TRBV18 to TRBJ1-6; D unclear. Germline assignment: CDR1 KGHSH and CDR2 LQKENI. The CDR3 length is 15 residues. V lost 4 bases and J lost 10, with 17 bases in between. The CDR3 DNA is TGTGCCAGCTCACTTCGGGAGGTGGGCGAATCACCCCTCCACTTT. Amino acids: CASSLREVGESPLHF.

Many counts were recorded for this clonotype. The V gene is TRBV18, the J gene TRBJ2-1, with 9 bases aligning to TRBD2. V shed 4 bases, J shed 8 bases, and the junction held 12 bases outside the gene matches. This CDR3 has 16 residues. Germline CDR1 reads KGHSH; CDR2 reads LQKENI. CDR3 nucleotides: TGTGCCAGCTCACTTCGTGCGGGGGGGCCGTATCATGAGCAGTTCTTC. Translation gives CASSLRAGGPYHEQFF. The whole variable domain, remainder taken from reference TRBV18 and TRBJ2-1, is NAGVMQNPRHLVRRRGQEARLRCSPMKGHSHVYWYRQLPEEGLKFMVYLQKENIIDESGMPKERFSAEFPKEGPSILRIQQVVRGDSAAYFCASSLRAGGPYHEQFFGPGTRLTVL.

The rearrangement joins TRBV6-2 or TRBV6-3 to TRBJ1-5; D gene ambiguous. The V and J ends lost 6 bases and 1 base respectively, with 10 bases between them. Germline V gene lookup returns CDR1 MNHEY and CDR2 SVGEGT. The CDR3 spans 14 residues. CDR3 loop: CASSLHSSNQPQHF. The CDR3 DNA follows: TGTGCCAGCAGCTTGCACAGCAGCAATCAGCCCCAGCATTTT.

In its sample, this clonotype was seen many times. V and J are TRBV12-3 or TRBV12-4 and TRBJ2-5, with unresolved D. V was shortened by 11 bases and J by 1 base, with 8 bases between the two germline ends. This CDR3 has 11 residues. CDR3 residues: CACSTQETQYF. The CDR3 region has the DNA TGTGCCTGCTCCACCCAAGAGACCCAGTACTTC.

This clonotype was seen only a few times. The J gene is TRBJ1-4, the V gene TRBV6-2 or TRBV6-3; 8 bases line up with TRBD1. The V and J ends lost 0 bases and 8 bases, in that order; junction bases with no gene match: 8. This CDR3 region has 16 residues. CDR1 and CDR2 (germline): MNHEY, SVGEGT. CDR3 nucleotides: TGTGCCAGCAGTTACTCGAAGGAACAGGGGGACGAAAAACTGTTTTTT. This sequence encodes CASSYSKEQGDEKLFF.

This clonotype was seen ten or more times. The V gene is TRBV9, the J gene TRBJ2-3, with no clear D. Germline V gene data show CDR1 as SGDLS and CDR2 as YYNGEE. V was trimmed by 3 bases and J by 3 bases, leaving 11 bases between them. The CDR3 is 14 amino acids. The CDR3 region is CASSAVPETDTQYF. DNA for the CDR3: TGTGCCAGCAGCGCGGTTCCGGAGACAGATACGCAGTATTTT. The variable domain in full, with the rest retrieved from reference TRBV9 and TRBJ2-3, is DSGVTQTPKHLITATGQRVTLRCSPRSGDLSVYWYQQSLDQGLQFLIQYYNGEERAKGNILERFSAQQFPDLHSELNLSSLELGDSALYFCASSAVPETDTQYFGPGTRLTVL.

This clonotype has more than one count but fewer than ten. The CDR3 region has the DNA TGTGCCAGCAGCTTAGCGAGGGTCACTGAAGCTTTCTTT. It specifies CASSLARVTEAFF. The rearrangement uses TRBV7-2 and TRBJ1-1; D gene ambiguous. The germline V gene encodes CDR1 SGHTA and CDR2 FQGNSA. Trimming took off 0 bases at V and 4 bases at J, with 6 bases between the two ends. The CDR3 is 13 amino acids.

This clonotype turned up a few times. The chain is built from TRBV5-1 and TRBJ2-4; D is tentatively TRBD1 or TRBD2 (5 bases each). V lost 4 bases and J 8 bases, leaving 16 bases between the germline ends. Germline V gives CDR1 SGHRS, CDR2 YFSETQ. There are 14 residues in the CDR3. The CDR3 nucleotides read TGCGCCAGCAGCCCGCCCCTTGGGGGAGACATTCAGTACTTC. Translation gives CASSPPLGGDIQYF.

There are many counts of this clonotype. The genes are TRBV4-3 and TRBJ1-4; D not certain. CDR3 length: 13 amino acids. The V and J ends lost 3 bases and 5 bases respectively, with 7 bases between them. In germline, CDR1 is LGHNA, CDR2 YSLEER. CDR3 sequence (DNA): TGCGCCAGCAGCCACAGGAAGAATGAAAAACTGTTTTTT. It is translated as CASSHRKNEKLFF.

The chain couples TRBV7-2 to TRBJ1-6; a weak D match, TRBD1 (5 bases). Per germline, CDR1 SGHTA and CDR2 FQGNSA. Trimming stripped 6 bases from V and 7 bases from J, with 16 bases between. The CDR3 runs 15 residues. This CDR3 is CASRRGPGENSPLHF. CDR3 sequence (DNA): TGTGCCAGCAGGAGAGGACCGGGGGAAAATTCACCCCTCCACTTT.

This clonotype occurred a few times. DNA of the CDR3: TGTGCCAGCAGCTTGGGCCCGGTTCCCGAGACCCAGTACTTC. Its translation is CASSLGPVPETQYF. The gene calls are TRBV7-9 and TRBJ2-5; D uncertain. V lost 3 bases to trimming and J lost 5 bases, with 13 bases between them. The V gene's germline CDR1 is SEHNR and CDR2 FQNEAQ (reference sequence). The CDR3 is made up of 14 amino acids.